These 20 T cell receptor beta chains originate from one sample sequenced in a study of blood T cells in healthy people across ages. A second 7 to 11 cycle PCR used barcoded and J-beta primers. TCRdb reanalysed the 5' RACE reads using MiXCR and keeps one entry per CDR3 protein. The top ten clones hold around 49% of a sample with approximately 360,000 distinct CDR3 sequences, about 52% of them seen once. The sample consisted of blood. These receptors all come from a man in his fifties or sixties in good health.

This chain uses TRBV6-5 with TRBJ1-2, with D possibly TRBD1 on 6 matching bases. The CDR3 is 14 residues long. CDR1 MNHEY and CDR2 SVGAGI come from the germline V gene. Trimming took 4 bases from V and 4 from J, leaving 13 bases between them. The CDR3 DNA is TGTGCCAGCAGTTTAACAGGGTCCTTCTATGGCTACACCTTC. Encoded protein: CASSLTGSFYGYTF.

This clonotype was seen only a few times. The chain joins TRBV3-1 to TRBJ2-3; 8 bases match TRBD2. The CDR3 covers 16 residues. Per the germline V gene, CDR1 is LGHDT and CDR2 is YNNKEL (reference sequence). The junction had 11 bases not matched to a gene; V was cut back by 3 bases and J by 6 bases. The CDR3 is CASSHQSGGPWDTQYF. The CDR3 DNA is TGTGCCAGCAGCCACCAAAGCGGGGGCCCCTGGGATACGCAGTATTTT.

The chain couples TRBV15 to TRBJ1-5, with a possible D match to TRBD1 (5 bases). The V gene lost 5 bases and the J gene lost 4 bases, with 15 bases spanning the gap. Looked up from germline, CDR1 is LNHNV and CDR2 is YYDKDF (reference sequence). This CDR3 is 15 amino acids long. The CDR3 coding sequence is TGTGCCACCAGCTTCTCAGGGTTAGCAAATCAGCCCCAGCATTTT. Translation: CATSFSGLANQPQHF.

This clonotype was counted only a few times. CDR3 amino acids: CASSFWTGYNEQFF. As DNA, the CDR3 is TGCGCCAGCAGCTTCTGGACAGGGTACAATGAGCAGTTCTTC. V and J are TRBV5-1 and TRBJ2-1; TRBD1 matches at 8 bases. From germline, CDR1 is SGHRS and CDR2 YFSETQ. The CDR3 contains 14 residues. V lost 2 bases to trimming and J lost 4 bases; unmatched junction nucleotides: 2.

The CDR3 nucleotides are TGTGCCAGCAGTGCCGTCAGTTCACCCCTCCACTTT. Amino acid sequence: CASSAVSSPLHF. This rearrangement joins TRBV6-2 or TRBV6-3 to TRBJ1-6; D not certain. Germline V gene lookup returns CDR1 MNHEY and CDR2 SVGEGT. V was trimmed by 5 bases and J by 9 bases, leaving 8 bases between them. This CDR3 is built from 12 residues.

The chain recombines TRBV19 with TRBJ2-4; D call uncertain. Near its end, the DNA agrees better with TRBJ2-5, so the J call may be wrong. The germline V gene encodes CDR1 LNHDA and CDR2 SQIVND (reference sequence). This CDR3 region has 13 residues. Here the CDR3 DNA reads TGTGCCAGTTCTGGGCGGCGGTCAGAGACCCAGTACTTC. It yields the protein CASSGRRSETQYF.

The rearrangement joins TRBV29-1 to TRBJ2-7; no reliable D call. This CDR3 comprises 12 residues. In germline, CDR1 is SQVTM, CDR2 ANQGSEA. Deletions cut 4 bases from V and 5 bases from J, with 12 bases between. The DNA for the CDR3 is TGCAGCGTTGTTGCGGTAACCGACGAGCAGTACTTC. Translating it yields CSVVAVTDEQYF.

CDR3 nucleotides: TGTGCCAGCTCACCAACATTTACAGGGGGCGAAGCTTTCTTT. It is translated as CASSPTFTGGEAFF. The rearrangement uses TRBV18 and TRBJ1-1, with TRBD1 matching 9 bases. There are 14 residues in the CDR3. The V and J ends lost 2 bases and 8 bases, in that order; junction bases with no gene match: 6. In germline, CDR1 is KGHSH, CDR2 LQKENI.

The chain links TRBV7-2 to TRBJ2-2; D is ambiguous. Trimming stripped 7 bases from V and 5 bases from J, with 11 bases between. The CDR3 is 13 amino acids. Germline CDR1 and CDR2: SGHTA and FQGNSA. In DNA, the CDR3 is TGTGCCAGCAACCCTATTAGGACCGGGGAGCTGTTTTTT. It yields the protein CASNPIRTGELFF.

Concerning this clonotype itself: This may come from a read error, since a much larger clone is one base off. The rearrangement links TRBV12-3 or TRBV12-4 to TRBJ2-1; TRBD2 is a possible D gene (5 bases). Between the trimmed V and J ends, which lost 6 bases and 0 bases, there was a span of 12 bases. The CDR3 extends over 15 amino acids. DNA of the CDR3: TGTGCCAGCAGCGGCTACCGGGGCTCCTACAATGAGCAGTTCTTC. Translation gives CASSGYRGSYNEQFF.

For this clonotype: The germline gene is not matched at one end of the junction; a read error may be the cause. The chain is built from TRBV7-9 and TRBJ2-5; a possible D gene is TRBD1 (6 bases). Per germline, CDR1 SEHNR and CDR2 FQNEAQ (reference sequence). This CDR3 has 16 residues. CDR3 DNA sequence: TGTGTCAGCACCTCGTCCCCGGCCAGGGGCGGTGAGACCCAGTACTTC. It is translated as CVSTSSPARGGETQYF.

This clonotype was picked up a small number of times. The chain is built from TRBV12-3 or TRBV12-4 and TRBJ1-2, with D possibly TRBD1 on 6 matching bases. The CDR3 is made up of 11 amino acids. V lost 5 bases and J lost 8, with 9 bases in between. The CDR3 sequence is CASSTGSGYTF. The CDR3 DNA reads TGTGCCAGCAGTACAGGGTCCGGCTACACCTTC.

This clonotype was recorded many times. V and J are TRBV29-1 and TRBJ2-3, with TRBD2 matching over 8 bases. V was pared by 4 bases and J by 11 bases, with 8 bases of the junction left unmatched. Germline CDR1 and CDR2: SQVTM and ANQGSEA. The CDR3 spans 12 residues. CDR3 residues: CSVAPRAGGQYF. CDR3 nucleotide sequence: TGCAGCGTTGCCCCGCGTGCGGGGGGGCAGTATTTT.

The chain recombines TRBV7-2 with TRBJ1-5; TRBD1 aligns across 9 bases. Germline-derived CDR1 and CDR2 are SGHTA and FQGNSA. Unmatched junction bases numbered 5, after V lost 2 bases and J lost 6 bases. The CDR3 is 15 amino acids. CDR3 DNA sequence: TGTGCCAGCAGCTTATGGACAGGGGCGGGTCAGCCCCAGCATTTT. This translates into CASSLWTGAGQPQHF.

There are a few counts of this clonotype. This chain connects TRBV14 to TRBJ2-5; D remains ambiguous. Germline CDR1 and CDR2: SGHDN and FVKESK. There are 15 residues in the CDR3. V lost 4 bases to trimming and J lost 3 bases, with 15 bases between them. The DNA for the CDR3 is TGTGCCAGCAGCCCACGATATGTTACAGAAGAGACCCAGTACTTC. Its protein product is CASSPRYVTEETQYF.

The V and J genes are TRBV13 and TRBJ2-7; D call uncertain. Deletions cut 4 bases from V and 4 bases from J, with 5 bases between. The CDR3 runs 11 residues. Per the germline V gene, CDR1 is PRHDT and CDR2 is FYEKMQ (reference sequence). This CDR3 reads CASSSNYEQYF. CDR3 DNA sequence: TGTGCCAGCAGCTCTAATTACGAGCAGTACTTC. The whole variable domain, remainder taken from reference TRBV13 and TRBJ2-7, is AAGVIQSPRHLIKEKRETATLKCYPIPRHDTVYWYQQGPGQDPQFLISFYEKMQSDKGSIPDRFSAQQFSDYHSELNMSSLELGDSALYFCASSSNYEQYFGPGTRLTVT.

At least ten counts were recorded for this clonotype. A much larger clone differs by one base, so this may be a read error. The V and J genes are TRBV20-1 and TRBJ2-7, with 9 bases lining up with TRBD1. This CDR3 comprises 15 residues. Losses at the gene ends were 6 bases for V and 0 bases for J; bases not matched to a gene: 9. The germline V gene encodes CDR1 DFQATT and CDR2 SNEGSKA (reference sequence). CDR3 amino acids: CSAKGQGWSSYEQYF. The CDR3 DNA follows: TGCAGTGCGAAGGGACAGGGTTGGAGCTCCTACGAGCAGTACTTC.

This clonotype was detected a few times. The chain links TRBV7-3 to TRBJ2-6, with 7 nucleotides matching TRBD1. Germline-derived CDR1 and CDR2 are SGHTA and FQGTGA. The CDR3 runs to 18 residues. J lost 0 bases, V lost 1 base, and 6 bases had no gene match. The CDR3: CASSLIGGISSGANVLTF. CDR3 DNA sequence: TGTGCCAGCAGCTTAATAGGGGGCATCTCCTCTGGGGCCAACGTCCTGACTTTC.

This clonotype turned up a few times. The rearrangement uses TRBV20-1 and TRBJ2-5, with 11 nucleotides matching TRBD2. The trim removed 4 bases at V and 5 bases at J, leaving 9 bases unmatched. CDR3 length: 15 residues. Germline V CDR1 and CDR2: DFQATT, SNEGSKA (reference sequence). As DNA, the CDR3 is TGCAGTGCTACCCGGACTAGCGGGCCGGCGGAGACCCAGTACTTC. As protein: CSATRTSGPAETQYF.

The rearrangement uses TRBV11-3 and TRBJ2-1, with D perhaps matching TRBD2 (7 bases). CDR1 and CDR2 (germline): SGHNT, YENEEA. Trimming pared 2 bases from V and 5 bases from J, leaving 10 bases between. The CDR3 loop spans 14 amino acids. The CDR3 is CASSLRGAHNEQFF. CDR3 DNA sequence: TGTGCCAGCAGCTTACGGGGGGCCCACAATGAGCAGTTCTTC.